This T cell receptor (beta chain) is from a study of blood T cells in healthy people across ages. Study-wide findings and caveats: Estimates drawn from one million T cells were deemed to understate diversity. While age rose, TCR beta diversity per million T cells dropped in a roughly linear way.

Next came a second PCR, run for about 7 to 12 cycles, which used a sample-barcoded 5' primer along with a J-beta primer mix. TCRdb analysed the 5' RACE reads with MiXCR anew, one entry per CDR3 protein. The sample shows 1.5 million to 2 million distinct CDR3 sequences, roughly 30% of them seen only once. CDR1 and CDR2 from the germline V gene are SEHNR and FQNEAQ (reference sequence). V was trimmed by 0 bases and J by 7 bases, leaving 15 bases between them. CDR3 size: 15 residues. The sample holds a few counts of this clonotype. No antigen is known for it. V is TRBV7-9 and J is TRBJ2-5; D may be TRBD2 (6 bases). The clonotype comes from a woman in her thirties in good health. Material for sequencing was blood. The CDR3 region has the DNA TGTGCCAGCAGCTTAGCCCCGGGACTGATGGGGACCCAGTACTTC. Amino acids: CASSLAPGLMGTQYF. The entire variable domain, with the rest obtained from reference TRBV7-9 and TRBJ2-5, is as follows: DTGVSQNPRHKITKRGQNVTFRCDPISEHNRLYWYRQTLGQGPEFLTYFQNEAQLEKSRLLSDRFSAERPKGSFSTLEIQRTEQGDSAMYLCASSLAPGLMGTQYFGPGTRLLVL.